Below, one TCR beta chain is given with its context. A few counts support this clonotype. The antigen it recognizes is unknown. No per-base quality is available; no much larger clone lies one base away. The time point label corresponds to: patch test 1, 2 weeks after DPC sensitization. The label giving this sample's treatment or condition can be read as: therapeutic diphenylcyclopropenone sensitization with weekly scalp DPC. At each patch-test visit, blood was drawn before the patch test was applied. Eligible patients were aged 18 to 70, diagnosed with alopecia, deemed suitable for DPC therapy, and excluded if pregnant. Unfractionated whole blood was collected in Tempus Blood RNA tubes, and total RNA was extracted from that blood. The data are from a study of human T cells and chemical hapten exposure (dated by TCRdb to about 2021). Turning to the overall study: For sensitization, 2% DPC in acetone was applied to an approximately 2 cm by approximately 2 cm area of upper inner arm skin. Patch tests used Finn chambers with 0.01% DPC on the upper back, scored after 6 days by International Contact Dermatitis Research Group standards. The study tracked peripheral blood TCR repertoire changes in vivo during primary and secondary sensitization to the hapten diphenylcyclopropenone (DPC) in alopecia patients. Blood for TCR sequencing was provided by twenty-nine alopecia patients at one to four time points (pre-sensitization, 2, 6 and 24 weeks). Patient blood was sampled pre-sensitization (week 0) and at 2, 6 and about 24 weeks after DPC sensitization. The patient cohort, mostly female, included alopecia areata with under or over 50% scalp involvement, alopecia totalis and alopecia universalis. Patients additionally received weekly therapeutic DPC doses to the scalp throughout the approximately 24-week study period. The libraries were sequenced as a pool, and the TCR yield per sample differed mostly because of small variations in library volumes within the pool.

Overall study results and their limits: A positive correlation was found between the number of PT1 expanded TCRs and patch test score, with significance reached at thresholds 8, 16 and 32 but not 4. Expanded TCRs formed significantly more large CDR3 similarity clusters than pre-sensitization or healthy control sets, consistent with antigen-driven responses. DPC sensitization did not change how many TCRs were above 1 in 1000 frequency, and no evidence was found of alterations in global repertoire structure. All patients had alopecia, a presumed autoimmune disease, so their immune response might differ from that of healthy individuals. After repeated subsampling, changes were observed in the strength of the expansion versus patch-test correlation and in the threshold at which the correlation became significant.

CDR1 and CDR2 were assigned from the germline V gene (reference sequence) as SSHAT and FNYEAQ. Here V drops 2 bases and J drops 5 bases, and the junction holds 5 bases not matched to any gene. Measured from the cysteine to the phenylalanine, the CDR3 is 14 residues long. Only the CDR3 DNA is retained, 42 bases long and in frame from the first base. Library preparation employed RACE. Sequencing used a NextSeq 500. Library preparation attached unique molecular identifiers to individual cDNA molecules for quantitative, reproducible TCR counting. From each blood RNA sample, both TCR alpha and TCR beta chains were sequenced. The paper's data handling went like this. A median of about 100,000 TCRs per sample was observed, with a range of about 23,224 to 750,000. V, J and CDR3 annotation of the TCR reads was performed with the Decombinator software suite. To make PS versus PT1 abundance plots, every sample was subsampled to the same number of TCRs (28,000). Expanded TCRs were defined as absent before sensitization and observed at least eight times at the 2-week time point. TCRdb trimmed the raw reads at Q25, called clones with MiXCR and kept productive beta chains. Merged by CDR3 protein, the rows form single entries marked with the most common genes and DNA. These V and J calls rely on TCRdb rather than the paper's analysis. Recorded for this sample are about 120,000 distinct CDR3 sequences; around 10% of them occurred a single time. The ten biggest clones cover more than 1.3% of the sample.

The sequence joins TRBV7-7 to TRBJ2-5, with 7 bases matching TRBD1. The sequencing here drew on whole blood, taken in connection with sensitization to the hapten diphenylcyclopropenone (DPC). The clonotype originates from a woman aged 45-60 years with alopecia areata. Some clones in this sample may be carry-over from other donors' samples. Here is the DNA: TGTGCCAGCAGCTTAAACACAGGGGAGGAGACCCAGTACTTC. Translated, this is CASSLNTGEETQYF.